The 26 T cell receptor beta chains below all came from one sample that was sequenced in a study of CD8 T cells in ankylosing spondylitis. Study-wide results and caveats: It appeared that ankylosing spondylitis blood was characterized by a TCR beta motif of about 8 highly homologous variants.

TCRdb re-called the 5' RACE reads through MiXCR, storing one row per CDR3 protein. The sample holds approximately 300,000 distinct CDR3 sequences, approximately 8.2% seen once. These receptors have no known antigen. Sequencing input: blood, either unsorted or a sorted T cell fraction (not recorded which). The receptors here all came from a male donor with ankylosing spondylitis.

In this sample, this clonotype turned up many times. The chain carries TRBV29-1 and TRBJ2-1; 12 bases are shared with TRBD2. This CDR3 contains 15 residues. Germline V gene sequence: CDR1 SQVTM, CDR2 ANQGSEA. The CDR3 is CSAGLAGSYYNEQFF. The CDR3 coding sequence is TGCAGTGCCGGACTAGCGGGGTCCTATTACAATGAGCAGTTCTTC.

In this sample, this clonotype turned up a few times. The gene calls are TRBV10-3 and TRBJ1-2, with TRBD1 as a possible D gene (6 bases). This CDR3 has 15 residues. The germline V gene encodes CDR1 ENHRY and CDR2 SYGVKD. V lost 0 bases to trimming and J lost 4 bases, with 12 bases between them. The CDR3, as DNA: TGTGCCATCAGTGAGTCGGACAGTTCCCCCTATGGCTACACCTTC. Protein sequence: CAISESDSSPYGYTF.

The V gene is TRBV6-6, the J gene TRBJ1-1; no reliable D call. This CDR3 contains 13 residues. Germline V gene lookup returns CDR1 MNHNY and CDR2 SVGAGI (reference sequence). V lost 6 bases and J lost 1, with 9 bases in between. The CDR3 sequence: CASRPRSNTEAFF. The CDR3 nucleotides are TGTGCCAGCAGACCACGATCGAACACTGAAGCTTTCTTT.

This clonotype was seen a handful of times. This chain joins TRBV7-6 and TRBJ2-3, with D possibly being TRBD1 (7 bases). CDR3 length equals 17 residues. Trimming stripped 2 bases from V and 5 bases from J, with 20 bases between. The germline V gene encodes CDR1 SGHVS and CDR2 FNYEAQ. The CDR3 coding sequence is TGTGCCAGCAGCTTACCCGAGACAGGGAGGATAGAAGATACGCAGTATTTT. Translated: CASSLPETGRIEDTQYF. The whole variable domain, remainder taken from reference TRBV7-6 and TRBJ2-3, is GAGVSQSPRYKVTKRGQDVALRCDPISGHVSLYWYRQALGQGPEFLTYFNYEAQQDKSGLPNDRFSAERPEGSISTLTIQRTEQRDSAMYRCASSLPETGRIEDTQYFGPGTRLTVL.

There are a few counts of this clonotype. This chain links TRBV7-2 with TRBJ2-1; D is unresolved. The CDR3 extends over 13 amino acids. V shed 2 bases and J shed 9 bases, with 11 bases lying between them. Germline-derived CDR1 and CDR2 are SGHTA and FQGNSA. CDR3 in amino acids: CASSLNVLGEQFF. CDR3 coding DNA: TGTGCCAGCAGCTTAAACGTCTTAGGTGAGCAGTTCTTC.

The rearrangement uses TRBV7-3 and TRBJ1-1; D uncertain. The CDR3 totals 13 residues. CDR1 is SGHTA and CDR2 is FQGTGA in the germline V gene. The V end was cut by 4 bases, the J end by 0 bases, with 6 bases between. The CDR3 loop is CASSSNLNTEAFF. In DNA form, the CDR3 reads TGTGCCAGCAGCTCCAACCTGAACACTGAAGCTTTCTTT.

This clonotype was seen repeatedly, ten times or more. J is TRBJ2-2 and V is TRBV7-9; possible D gene TRBD1, 5 bases. Per the germline V gene, CDR1 is SEHNR and CDR2 is FQNEAQ (reference sequence). V lost 1 base and J 4 bases, leaving 16 bases between the germline ends. The CDR3 has 17 amino acids. The CDR3 sequence: CASSLGGRTTGTGELFF. CDR3 DNA sequence: TGTGCCAGCAGCTTAGGAGGCAGGACAACAGGCACCGGGGAGCTGTTTTTT.

There are many counts of this clonotype. The chain carries TRBV12-3 or TRBV12-4 and TRBJ2-3; tentatively, D is TRBD2 (6 bases). V lost 6 bases and J lost 2, with 15 bases in between. The CDR3 sequence is 15 residues long. CDR3 region: CASRPPGVITDTQYF. The CDR3 DNA is TGTGCCAGCAGACCCCCGGGAGTAATCACAGATACGCAGTATTTT.

The sample holds a few counts of this clonotype. The chain is built from TRBV29-1 and TRBJ2-1; TRBD2 is a possible D gene (6 bases). The CDR3 is 14 amino acids. Trimming stripped 4 bases from V and 0 bases from J, with 10 bases between. Germline CDR1 is SQVTM and CDR2 is ANQGSEA. The CDR3 sequence is CSVGGRDSYNEQFF. CDR3 coding DNA: TGCAGCGTTGGTGGGCGGGACTCCTACAATGAGCAGTTCTTC.

This clonotype has only a few counts. This chain joins TRBV7-9 and TRBJ2-2; the D gene is possibly TRBD1 (5 bases). This CDR3 spans 15 amino acids. Germline CDR1 is SEHNR and CDR2 is FQNEAQ (reference sequence). With 1 base removed from V and 4 bases from J, the gap between germline ends came to 10 bases. For the CDR3, the DNA is TGTGCCAGCAGCTTAGAAGACAGTAGCACCGGGGAGCTGTTTTTT. It encodes CASSLEDSSTGELFF.

This clonotype has just a few counts. This chain joins TRBV29-1 and TRBJ2-2; D may be TRBD1 (6 bases). The ends were cut back, 6 bases at V and 0 bases at J, with 8 bases in the middle. From germline, CDR1 is SQVTM and CDR2 ANQGSEA. There are 13 residues in the CDR3. The CDR3 bases are TGCAGCGTACGGACAGCGAACACCGGGGAGCTGTTTTTT. It encodes CSVRTANTGELFF.

This clonotype was recorded many times. The chain uses TRBV20-1 and TRBJ1-1; no clear D. This CDR3 region has 13 residues. Germline V gene data show CDR1 as DFQATT and CDR2 as SNEGSKA (reference sequence). V shed 0 bases and J shed 1 base, with 6 bases lying between them. This chain's CDR3 is CSAREIGNTEAFF. As DNA, the CDR3 is TGCAGTGCTAGAGAGATAGGGAACACTGAAGCTTTCTTT.

The chain is built from TRBV6-1 and TRBJ2-7, with 8 bases matching TRBD2. CDR1 and CDR2 (germline): MNHNS, SASEGT. V dropped 7 bases and J dropped 2; count of bases not matched to a gene: 7. The length of the CDR3 is 14 residues. The CDR3 DNA sequence: TGTGCCAGCACCTCCCCGGGAGGGCCCTACGAGCAGTACTTC. This codes for CASTSPGGPYEQYF.

The CDR3 region is CASSIEGDEQFF. For the CDR3, the DNA is TGTGCCAGTAGTATAGAGGGCGATGAGCAGTTCTTC. The chain employs TRBV19 and TRBJ2-1; D uncertain. This CDR3 comprises 12 residues. Per the germline V gene, CDR1 is LNHDA and CDR2 is SQIVND (reference sequence). With 0 bases removed from V and 8 bases from J, the gap between germline ends came to 5 bases.

The rearrangement joins TRBV27 to TRBJ2-1; D unclear. Trimming stripped 2 bases from V and 6 bases from J, with 11 bases between. Germline V lookup: CDR1 MNHEY, CDR2 SMNVEV (reference sequence). This CDR3 is 14 amino acids long. The CDR3 DNA follows: TGTGCCAGCAGTTTAAAACAGCCCTTCAATGAGCAGTTCTTC. Translated, it gives CASSLKQPFNEQFF.

The chain combines TRBV6-5 with TRBJ2-7, with 7 nucleotides matching TRBD2. This CDR3 is built from 15 residues. Germline CDR1 MNHEY, CDR2 SVGAGI. V lost 0 bases to trimming and J lost 4 bases; unmatched junction nucleotides: 6. The CDR3 sequence is CASSYSDPGGYEQYF. CDR3 bases: TGTGCCAGCAGTTACTCTGACCCGGGGGGATACGAGCAGTACTTC.

In its sample, this clonotype was seen many times. The gene calls are TRBV20-1 and TRBJ2-3; TRBD1 agrees at 9 bases. The V gene's germline CDR1 is DFQATT and CDR2 SNEGSKA (reference sequence). The CDR3 is 15 amino acids. With V trimmed by 2 bases and J by 7 bases, 10 bases remained unmatched. The CDR3 sequence is CSARTWTGVSNTQYF. The CDR3 bases are TGCAGTGCTAGAACTTGGACAGGGGTCTCGAATACGCAGTATTTT.

Only a few counts were recorded for this clonotype. The chain joins TRBV7-8 to TRBJ2-7, with 7 bases identical to TRBD2. The junction had 14 bases not matched to a gene; V was cut back by 5 bases and J by 7 bases. CDR1 is SGHVS, CDR2 FQNEAQ, per germline. The CDR3 covers 15 residues. The CDR3, as DNA: TGTGCCAGCAGCCCTCTTAATCGGGCCGGGGGGGAGCAGTACTTC. It is translated as CASSPLNRAGGEQYF.

In this sample, this clonotype turned up once. J is TRBJ2-5 and V is TRBV9; D is uncertain. CDR1 and CDR2 from the germline V gene are SGDLS and YYNGEE. The CDR3 runs to 13 residues. With 0 bases removed from V and 5 bases from J, the gap between germline ends came to 8 bases. The CDR3 here is CASSVAGSETQYF. In DNA, the CDR3 is TGTGCCAGCAGCGTAGCCGGTAGCGAGACCCAGTACTTC.

This clonotype was seen only a few times. The chain has TRBV5-1 and TRBJ2-5, with a possible D match to TRBD2 (5 bases). Trimming left V 2 bases short and J 1 base short, with 12 bases between. CDR3 length: 15 amino acids. CDR1 SGHRS and CDR2 YFSETQ come from the germline V gene. CDR3 in DNA: TGCGCCAGCAGCTTAAACCCGGGAACCCAAGAGACCCAGTACTTC. Translating gives CASSLNPGTQETQYF.

In its sample, this clonotype was seen a few times. The chain joins TRBV5-6 to TRBJ1-2; D is ambiguous. V was pared by 4 bases and J by 4 bases, with 14 bases between. Germline V gene sequence: CDR1 SGHDT, CDR2 YYEEEE. The CDR3 extends over 14 amino acids. The CDR3 protein is CASSPDPLGYGYTF. Written as DNA, the CDR3 is TGTGCCAGCAGCCCGGACCCTCTGGGCTATGGCTACACCTTC.

This rearrangement joins TRBV2 to TRBJ2-5; D is uncertain. V was trimmed by 1 base and J by 4 bases, leaving 10 bases between them. This CDR3 comprises 14 residues. The V gene's germline CDR1 is SNHLY and CDR2 FYNNEI. CDR3 nucleotide sequence: TGTGCCAGCAGTGAAGAGTCTGCTATAGAGACCCAGTACTTC. This gives the protein CASSEESAIETQYF. Together with reference TRBV2 and TRBJ2-5, the CDR3 gives the full variable domain: EPEVTQTPSHQVTQMGQEVILRCVPISNHLYFYWYRQILGQKVEFLVSFYNNEISEKSEIFDDQFSVERPDGSNFTLKIRSTKLEDSAMYFCASSEESAIETQYFGPGTRLLVL.

The sample holds many counts of this clonotype. J is TRBJ2-1 and V is TRBV5-1; D tentatively fits TRBD1 or TRBD2 (5 bases each). V lost 4 bases and J 4 bases, leaving 15 bases between the germline ends. The CDR3 has 15 residues. Germline V lookup: CDR1 SGHRS, CDR2 YFSETQ. The CDR3 DNA sequence: TGCGCCAGCAGCGGGGGTGTAGGGGTATACAATGAGCAGTTCTTC. It codes for CASSGGVGVYNEQFF.

The table lists this clonotype with many counts. The chain employs TRBV6-5 and TRBJ2-7; TRBD1 matches at 8 bases. The J segment lost 6 bases and the V segment lost 4 bases, leaving 2 bases of the junction unmatched. Germline V CDR1 and CDR2: MNHEY, SVGAGI. This CDR3 has 12 amino acids. CDR3 sequence reads: CASSWTGIEQYF. The CDR3 bases are TGTGCCAGCAGTTGGACAGGGATCGAGCAGTACTTC.

The V gene is TRBV12-3 or TRBV12-4, the J gene TRBJ2-3; TRBD2 aligns across 14 bases. The junction had 19 bases not matched to a gene; V was cut back by 1 base and J by 10 bases. The CDR3 sequence is 20 residues long. CDR3 DNA: TGTGCCAGCAGTTTAGGGGGACTAGCGGGAGAAAGGGGGAGTATGGTTGCGCAGTATTTT. Its protein product is CASSLGGLAGERGSMVAQYF.

This clonotype has a count of ten or more. This rearrangement joins TRBV12-3 or TRBV12-4 to TRBJ1-5; the D gene is possibly TRBD1 (5 bases). Trimming shortened V by 4 bases and J by 4 bases, and 11 bases separated the two germline ends. The CDR3 has 14 amino acids. The CDR3 DNA reads TGTGCCAGCAGTTCCGGGACCTGGAATCAGCCCCAGCATTTT. This translates into CASSSGTWNQPQHF.